This is a list of T cell receptor beta chains from one sample in a study of early T cells in non-severe SARS-CoV-2 infection. One entry per CDR3 protein results from TCRdb running MiXCR on the 5' RACE reads. The sample holds about 64,000 distinct CDR3 sequences, 4.9% seen once. Material for sequencing was whole blood. These receptors were collected from an adult who was a healthcare worker with PCR-confirmed SARS-CoV-2 infection or an uninfected control (not recorded which). CDR3s include the opening cysteine and the closing phenylalanine or tryptophan. A D gene is named only where the DNA matches it firmly. Size tells how often a clone was seen (once, few, many) or the class of an expanded clone, and some rows leave it out.

size: many
length: 15
V: TRBV5-4
J: TRBJ2-7
D: TRBD1
CDR3: CASSWVDRESPEQYF
DNA: TGTGCCAGCAGCTGGGTCGACAGGGAGTCGCCCGAGCAGTACTTC

size: many
length: 15
V: TRBV5-1
J: TRBJ1-2
D: TRBD1
CDR3: CASSPGTGSNYGYTF
DNA: TGCGCCAGCAGCCCTGGGACAGGTTCGAACTATGGCTACACCTTC

size: many
length: 16
V: TRBV7-2
J: TRBJ1-5
D: .
CDR3: CASSLVGGEGNQPQHF
DNA: TGTGCCAGCAGCTTAGTCGGGGGCGAGGGCAATCAGCCCCAGCATTTT

size: many
length: 13
V: TRBV2
J: TRBJ2-3
D: .
CDR3: CASSARETDTQYF
DNA: TGTGCCAGCAGTGCAAGGGAGACAGATACGCAGTATTTT

size: few
length: 14
V: TRBV9
J: TRBJ2-7
D: .
CDR3: CASSVAAGRYEQYF
DNA: TGTGCCAGCAGCGTAGCGGCAGGCCGCTACGAGCAGTACTTC

size: .
length: 13
V: TRBV7-3
J: TRBJ2-3
D: .
CDR3: CASSLAGPDTQYF
DNA: TGTGCCAGCAGCTTGGCGGGACCAGATACGCAGTATTTT

size: few
length: 12
V: TRBV6-1
J: TRBJ2-7
D: .
CDR3: CASTDGFREQYF
DNA: TGTGCCAGCACCGATGGGTTCCGCGAGCAGTACTTC

size: .
length: 13
V: TRBV5-1
J: TRBJ2-1
D: .
CDR3: CASSSPEKDEQFF
DNA: TGCGCCAGCAGCTCCCCAGAGAAGGATGAGCAGTTCTTC

size: .
length: 13
V: TRBV6-1
J: TRBJ2-7
D: .
CDR3: CVSSEALTYEQYF
DNA: TGTGTCAGCAGTGAAGCGCTTACCTACGAGCAGTACTTC

size: many
length: 11
V: TRBV3-1
J: TRBJ2-5
D: .
CDR3: CASSQQETQYF
DNA: TGTGCCAGCAGCCAACAAGAGACCCAGTACTTC